Shown below are 17 T cell receptor beta chains from a single sample sequenced in a study of blood T cell repertoires in COVID-19. The repertoire was sequenced with immunoSEQ multiplex PCR; TCRdb's copy has only in-frame clones and lacks some. The data hold around 64,000 clones, with 85% to 90% observed a single time. Sequenced sample: peripheral blood. Receptors were obtained from a man in his fifties or sixties with active COVID-19.

The CDR3 loop is CASSNSGRASTDTQYF. The CDR3 nucleotides read TGTGCCAGCAGCAACAGCGGGAGGGCAAGCACAGATACGCAGTATTTT. The chain couples TRBV7-2 to TRBJ2-3; 10 bases agree with TRBD2. J was trimmed by 0 bases and V by 5 bases; bases with no gene match: 5. Looked up from germline, CDR1 is SGHTA and CDR2 is FQGNSA. There are 16 residues in the CDR3. The full variable domain, with the rest looked up from reference TRBV7-2 and TRBJ2-3, is GAGVSQSPSNKVTEKGKDVELRCDPISGHTALYWYRQSLGQGLEFLIYFQGNSAPDKSGLPSDRFSAERTGGSVSTLTIQRTQQEDSAVYLCASSNSGRASTDTQYFGPGTRLTVL.

The chain has TRBV12-3 or TRBV12-4 and TRBJ1-2, with a weak D call TRBD1 (6 bases). V dropped 3 bases and J dropped 4 bases, with 9 bases sitting between them. This CDR3 region has 13 residues. The CDR3 spells CASSLGATYGYTF. For the CDR3, the DNA is TGTGCCAGCAGTTTGGGGGCAACCTATGGCTACACCTTC.

The genes are TRBV29-1 and TRBJ2-7; a possible D gene is TRBD1 (5 bases). This CDR3 has 13 residues. V dropped 2 bases and J dropped 6 bases, with 14 bases sitting between them. Germline lookup yields CDR1 SQVTM and CDR2 ANQGSEA. Here the CDR3 reads CSVEPSGYGEQYF. The CDR3 nucleotides are TGCAGCGTTGAACCTTCAGGGTACGGCGAGCAGTACTTC.

The chain has TRBV10-3 and TRBJ2-2; D may be TRBD1 (5 bases). Trimming took off 7 bases at V and 6 bases at J, with 9 bases between the two ends. The germline gives CDR1 ENHRY, CDR2 SYGVKD. The CDR3 has 12 amino acids. CDR3 protein: CAINRFSGELFF. CDR3 in DNA: TGTGCCATCAACAGGTTCTCCGGGGAGCTGTTTTTT.

The CDR3 DNA sequence: TGCGCCAGCAGTCAGGAGGACAGGGGGCGGAATCAGCCCCAGCATTTT. Its protein product is CASSQEDRGRNQPQHF. The genes are TRBV23-1 and TRBJ1-5, with TRBD1 identical over 11 bases. TRBV23-1 is sorted into the ORF group, with uncertain function. The ends lost 3 bases at V and 4 bases at J; junction bases unmatched: 5. The CDR3 is made up of 16 amino acids.

V gene TRBV5-1 combines with J gene TRBJ2-7; D perhaps matches TRBD1 (5 bases). The CDR3 extends over 16 amino acids. V lost 2 bases to trimming and J lost 2 bases, with 17 bases between them. Germline assignment: CDR1 SGHRS and CDR2 YFSETQ. CDR3 sequence reads: CASSLSIGPTAYEQYF. CDR3 coding DNA: TGCGCCAGCAGCTTAAGTATAGGGCCGACAGCCTACGAGCAGTACTTC.

This clone showed up just once. The chain links TRBV6-1 to TRBJ1-6; perhaps TRBD1 as D (5 bases). The CDR3 length is 16 residues. Trimming left V 1 base short and J 4 bases short, with 11 bases between. The V gene's germline CDR1 is MNHNS and CDR2 SASEGT. CDR3 coding DNA: TGTGCCAGCAGTGAAGTTGAGACAGAATATAATTCACCCCTCCACTTT. Encoded protein: CASSEVETEYNSPLHF.

This chain joins TRBV6-2 or TRBV6-3 and TRBJ1-2; D gene ambiguous. The CDR3 runs to 11 residues. Germline V gene sequence: CDR1 MNHEY, CDR2 SVGEGT. Trimming took off 2 bases at V and 10 bases at J, with 8 bases between the two ends. The CDR3 DNA reads as TGTGCCAGCAGTTACCGGTCGTACTACACCTTC. Translating gives CASSYRSYYTF.

The J gene is TRBJ1-6, the V gene TRBV7-9; D remains unclear. Trimming cost V 1 base and J 8 bases, with 6 bases left between them. The germline CDR1 and CDR2 sequences are SEHNR and FQNEAQ (reference sequence). The CDR3 consists of 13 residues. Here the CDR3 reads CASSLVSDSPLHF. Here the CDR3 DNA reads TGTGCCAGCAGCTTAGTGAGTGATTCACCCCTCCACTTT.

The CDR3: CASSSPDRVPYEQYF. The CDR3 nucleotides read TGTGCCAGCAGTTCCCCCGACAGGGTACCCTACGAGCAGTACTTC. The chain combines TRBV27 with TRBJ2-7; the match to TRBD1 covers 7 bases. The CDR3 has 15 residues. In germline, CDR1 is MNHEY, CDR2 SMNVEV (reference sequence). Trimming took 4 bases from V and 2 from J; bases not matched to a gene: 8.

The chain is built from TRBV29-1 and TRBJ1-1; D might be TRBD1 (6 bases). There are 15 residues in the CDR3. V was trimmed by 0 bases and J by 1 base, leaving 12 bases between them. Germline values: CDR1 SQVTM, CDR2 ANQGSEA. The chain's CDR3 is CSVEDTGTWNTEAFF. CDR3 coding DNA: TGCAGCGTTGAAGACACCGGGACATGGAACACTGAAGCTTTCTTT.

The V call is TRBV7-9, the J call TRBJ1-1, with D hard to call. In germline, CDR1 is SEHNR, CDR2 FQNEAQ (reference sequence). This CDR3 is 13 amino acids long. The V end lost 5 bases, the J end lost 1 base, and 8 bases lay between the germline ends. The CDR3 loop is CASSTEKNTEAFF. Written as DNA, the CDR3 is TGTGCCAGCAGCACCGAGAAGAACACTGAAGCTTTCTTT.

The chain joins TRBV6-6 to TRBJ2-3, with a possible D match to TRBD1 (5 bases). Germline V gives CDR1 MNHNY, CDR2 SVGAGI (reference sequence). This CDR3 is built from 15 residues. Trimming took off 0 bases at V and 10 bases at J, with 17 bases between the two ends. CDR3 sequence (DNA): TGTGCCAGCAGTTACTCGAAATCAGGGTCGGCGGCGCAGTATTTT. This codes for CASSYSKSGSAAQYF.

The chain employs TRBV27 and TRBJ2-5; unclear D gene. V lost 5 bases and J lost 1, with 5 bases in between. CDR3 length: 12 residues. Germline CDR1 is MNHEY and CDR2 is SMNVEV (reference sequence). Written as DNA, the CDR3 is TGTGCCAGCAGTCGAGGCCAAGAGACCCAGTACTTC. Translation: CASSRGQETQYF.

The CDR3 bases are TGTGCTAGTGCCAGGCAGGGGTTCTATGGCTACACCTTC. Amino acids: CASARQGFYGYTF. The chain employs TRBV12-5 and TRBJ1-2; maybe TRBD1 (6 bases). The CDR3 is made up of 13 amino acids. The V end lost 7 bases, the J end lost 4 bases, and 13 bases lay between the germline ends. CDR1 LGHNT and CDR2 FRNRAP come from the germline V gene.

This chain connects TRBV6-5 to TRBJ2-6, with unresolved D. The CDR3 loop spans 15 amino acids. V was trimmed by 7 bases and J by 0 bases, leaving 10 bases between them. Germline assignment: CDR1 MNHEY and CDR2 SVGAGI. The CDR3 here is CASTFSGSGANVLTF. The CDR3 DNA reads as TGTGCCAGCACCTTCTCGGGCTCTGGGGCCAACGTCCTGACTTTC.

In its sample, this clone was seen a few times. The V gene is TRBV12-3 or TRBV12-4, the J gene TRBJ2-7; D uncertain. V was pared by 1 base and J by 0 bases, with 4 bases between. This CDR3 contains 13 residues. The CDR3 sequence is CASSLGASYEQYF. The CDR3, as DNA: TGTGCCAGCAGTTTAGGGGCCTCCTACGAGCAGTACTTC.